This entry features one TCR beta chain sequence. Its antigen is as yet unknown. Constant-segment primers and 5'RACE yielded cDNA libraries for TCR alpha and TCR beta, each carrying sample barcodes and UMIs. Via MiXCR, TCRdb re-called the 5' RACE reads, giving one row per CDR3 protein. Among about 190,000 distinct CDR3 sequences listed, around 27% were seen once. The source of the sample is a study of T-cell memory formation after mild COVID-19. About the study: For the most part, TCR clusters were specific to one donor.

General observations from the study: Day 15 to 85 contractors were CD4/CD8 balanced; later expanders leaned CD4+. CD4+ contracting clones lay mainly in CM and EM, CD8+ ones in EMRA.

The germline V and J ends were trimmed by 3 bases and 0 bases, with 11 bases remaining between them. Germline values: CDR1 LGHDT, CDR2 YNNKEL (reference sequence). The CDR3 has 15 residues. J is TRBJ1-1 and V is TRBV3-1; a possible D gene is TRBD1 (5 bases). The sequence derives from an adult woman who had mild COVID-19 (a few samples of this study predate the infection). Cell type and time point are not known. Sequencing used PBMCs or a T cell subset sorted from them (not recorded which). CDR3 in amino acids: CASSQGQGVNTEAFF. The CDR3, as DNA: TGTGCCAGCAGCCAGGGGCAAGGCGTGAACACTGAAGCTTTCTTT.